One sample yielded the 20 T cell receptor beta chains listed below, sequenced in a study of regulatory T cells in long-lasting Graves disease. Regarding time point: persistent/refractory GD, antithyroid drugs over 5 years with positive TRAb. Isolated PBMC RNA provided the starting material for the TCR library. Investigators prepared the TCR beta libraries by applying iRepertoire HTBI primers and Arm-PCR of CDR3 regions. One entry per CDR3 protein results from TCRdb running MiXCR on the multiplex PCR reads. The sample carries 350,000 to 450,000 distinct CDR3 sequences, around 21% recorded once. The sample consisted of peripheral blood mononuclear cells (PBMCs), taken when the disease was refractory, from a patient treated with antithyroid drugs. The receptors derive from a female donor with Graves disease.

A few counts support this clonotype. The rearrangement joins TRBV13 to TRBJ2-2, with D maybe TRBD2 (6 bases). Trimming removed 7 bases at V and 4 bases at J, with 13 bases between. Germline CDR1 PRHDT, CDR2 FYEKMQ (reference sequence). The CDR3 contains 14 residues. DNA of the CDR3: TGTGCCAGCACCTTGCCCGGGGGCACCGGGGAGCTGTTTTTT. It codes for CASTLPGGTGELFF.

Many counts were recorded for this clonotype. Compared with germline, one end of the junction differs, possibly owing to a read error. V and J are TRBV2 and TRBJ1-2; D may be TRBD1 (6 bases). The V gene's germline CDR1 is SNHLY and CDR2 FYNNEI. This CDR3 has 12 amino acids. CDR3: CASGEQGFVVAF. Written as DNA, the CDR3 is TGTGCCAGCGGGGAACAGGGTTTCGTTGTGGCCTTC.

The chain links TRBV9 to TRBJ1-4; D uncertain. V was trimmed by 4 bases and J by 4 bases, leaving 8 bases between them. The CDR3 covers 13 residues. The germline CDR1 and CDR2 sequences are SGDLS and YYNGEE. The CDR3 here is CASSPGLNEKLFF. As DNA, the CDR3 is TGTGCCAGCAGCCCCGGCCTTAATGAAAAACTGTTTTTT.

This clonotype was recorded a few times. A read error may produce the germline difference seen at one junction end. This chain uses TRBV4-3 with TRBJ1-1, with 10 bases matching TRBD1. From germline, CDR1 is LGHNA and CDR2 YSLEER. The CDR3 loop spans 15 amino acids. The CDR3 sequence: CASRQGDRGGAEAFF. CDR3 nucleotide sequence: TGCGCCAGCAGGCAAGGGGACAGGGGTGGAGCTGAAGCTTTCTTT.

The V call is TRBV12-5, the J call TRBJ1-2, with no clear D. Trimming took 2 bases from V and 2 from J, leaving 9 bases between them. The CDR3 length is 14 residues. Germline CDR1 LGHNT, CDR2 FRNRAP. CDR3 coding DNA: TGTGCTAGTGGTTTGAACACAGAAAACTATGGCTACACCTTC. Translating it yields CASGLNTENYGYTF.

The sample holds a few counts of this clonotype. The chain uses TRBV27 and TRBJ2-5; D is possibly TRBD2 (6 bases). The CDR3 runs 16 residues. V lost 0 bases, J lost 2 bases, and 13 bases lay in between. In germline, CDR1 is MNHEY, CDR2 SMNVEV (reference sequence). The CDR3 nucleotides are TGTGCCAGCAGTTTATCCCCTCTAGGGACTCAAGAGACCCAGTACTTC. Its protein product is CASSLSPLGTQETQYF.

V gene TRBV6-1 combines with J gene TRBJ2-2, with 8 bases lining up with TRBD2. Germline loops: CDR1 MNHNS, CDR2 SASEGT. There are 15 residues in the CDR3. The ends lost 9 bases at V and 6 bases at J; junction bases unmatched: 12. CDR3 bases: TGTGCCAGTAGGCGCGGGGGGCTTAATGCCGGGGAGCTGTTTTTT. Its translation is CASRRGGLNAGELFF.

The chain is built from TRBV12-3 or TRBV12-4 and TRBJ1-1; D remains unclear. This CDR3 contains 13 residues. With 0 bases removed from V and 4 bases from J, the gap between germline ends came to 6 bases. The chain's CDR3 is CASSLAWGTEAFF. In DNA, the CDR3 is TGTGCCAGCAGTTTAGCTTGGGGCACTGAAGCTTTCTTT.

The chain joins TRBV5-1 to TRBJ2-5; D is undetermined. The CDR3 is 13 amino acids. The V end lost 5 bases, the J end lost 5 bases, and 13 bases lay between the germline ends. Germline V lookup: CDR1 SGHRS, CDR2 YFSETQ. The CDR3 loop reads CASRTGQGETQYF. The CDR3 DNA sequence: TGCGCCAGCAGAACCGGCCAAGGGGAGACCCAGTACTTC.

The chain joins TRBV29-1 to TRBJ2-7, with 7 bases lining up with TRBD1. J was trimmed by 0 bases and V by 0 bases; bases with no gene match: 5. The CDR3 has 15 residues. Germline CDR1 SQVTM, CDR2 ANQGSEA. CDR3 residues: CSVEDTGESSYEQYF. The CDR3 DNA follows: TGCAGCGTTGAAGATACAGGGGAAAGCTCCTACGAGCAGTACTTC.

This clonotype was counted a few times. The V gene is TRBV19, the J gene TRBJ2-7; 9 bases line up with TRBD2. The CDR3 is 14 amino acids. The germline V gene has CDR1 LNHDA and CDR2 SQIVND (reference sequence). Unmatched junction bases numbered 6, after V lost 3 bases and J lost 6 bases. The CDR3 reads CASSIGIAGAEQYF. The CDR3 DNA sequence: TGTGCCAGTAGTATTGGGATAGCGGGAGCCGAGCAGTACTTC.

This chain joins TRBV30 and TRBJ1-1; the D gene is possibly TRBD1 (6 bases). Trimming shortened V by 0 bases and J by 3 bases, and 14 bases separated the two germline ends. The germline gives CDR1 GTSNPN, CDR2 SVGIG (reference sequence). CDR3 length equals 15 residues. The CDR3 loop is CAWSVRVDSHTEAFF. In DNA form, the CDR3 reads TGTGCCTGGAGTGTACGGGTGGACAGTCACACTGAAGCTTTCTTT.

This clonotype has at least ten counts. The chain employs TRBV6-1 and TRBJ2-7; 11 bases map to TRBD2. Germline CDR1 and CDR2: MNHNS and SASEGT. CDR3 size: 16 residues. V shed 4 bases and J 3 bases; nucleotides not matched to a gene: 8. CDR3 DNA sequence: TGTGCCAGCAGTGTCGGGACTAGCGGCCCTATCTACGAGCAGTACTTC. Translated: CASSVGTSGPIYEQYF.

This clonotype was counted a single time. The conserved phenylalanine or tryptophan is not found at the CDR3 terminus, so this likely reflects a read error. The V and J genes are TRBV12-3 or TRBV12-4 and TRBJ2-5, with 9 bases matching TRBD2. Losses at the gene ends were 10 bases for V and 5 bases for J; bases not matched to a gene: 17. This CDR3 is built from 16 residues. The CDR3, as DNA: TGTGCCAACAGCCCCTCTCCGGGACTAGCAGTGGAGACCCAGTACCTC. Protein: CANSPSPGLAVETQYL.

Only a few counts were recorded for this clonotype. The V call is TRBV13, the J call TRBJ2-2; possibly TRBD2 for D (5 bases). V dropped 5 bases and J dropped 0 bases, with 10 bases sitting between them. This CDR3 comprises 15 residues. Germline V CDR1 and CDR2: PRHDT, FYEKMQ (reference sequence). The CDR3: CASSQAGTNTGELFF. In DNA form, the CDR3 reads TGTGCCAGCAGCCAGGCCGGGACGAACACCGGGGAGCTGTTTTTT.

This clonotype was found many times. The V call is TRBV2, the J call TRBJ1-5; TRBD1 matches at 8 bases. The V gene's germline CDR1 is SNHLY and CDR2 FYNNEI. This CDR3 spans 18 amino acids. Trimming cost V 4 bases and J 2 bases; bases outside gene matches: 13. CDR3 nucleotides: TGTGCCAGCAGTGCAGGGGGCGCGTTATGGTTGGGCAATCAGCCCCAGCATTTT. Translating it yields CASSAGGALWLGNQPQHF.

This clonotype was seen more than once but under ten times. The V and J genes are TRBV2 and TRBJ2-5; D gene uncertain. V lost 2 bases and J 5 bases, leaving 15 bases between the germline ends. CDR1 SNHLY and CDR2 FYNNEI come from the germline V gene. This CDR3 has 15 residues. This CDR3 reads CASSEKLSRWETQYF. The CDR3 coding sequence is TGTGCCAGCAGTGAAAAGTTGTCCCGCTGGGAGACCCAGTACTTC.

The chain is built from TRBV20-1 and TRBJ2-7, with TRBD2 as a possible D gene (6 bases). The V gene lost 5 bases and the J gene lost 3 bases, with 14 bases spanning the gap. The CDR3 is 13 amino acids. CDR1 and CDR2 (germline): DFQATT, SNEGSKA (reference sequence). In DNA form, the CDR3 reads TGCAGTGCTGAGAAGGAGGGGTTCTACGAGCAGTACTTC. It codes for CSAEKEGFYEQYF.

This clonotype occurred a few times. The chain combines TRBV5-6 with TRBJ1-2, with a possible D match to TRBD1 (5 bases). V was cut by 5 bases and J by 4 bases, with 12 bases left in between. CDR1 is SGHDT, CDR2 YYEEEE, per germline. The CDR3 is 13 amino acids. The CDR3 DNA sequence: TGTGCCAGCAGGAGTGCGGGGCCCTATGGCTACACCTTC. It specifies CASRSAGPYGYTF.

There are a few counts of this clonotype. The chain links TRBV10-3 to TRBJ2-1, with a possible D match to TRBD2 (6 bases). CDR1 is ENHRY, CDR2 SYGVKD, per germline. V was pared by 8 bases and J by 3 bases, with 17 bases between. The CDR3 length is 15 residues. CDR3 sequence reads: CAISPGTLVYNEQFF. The CDR3 coding sequence is TGTGCCATCTCCCCCGGGACTCTTGTCTACAATGAGCAGTTCTTC.